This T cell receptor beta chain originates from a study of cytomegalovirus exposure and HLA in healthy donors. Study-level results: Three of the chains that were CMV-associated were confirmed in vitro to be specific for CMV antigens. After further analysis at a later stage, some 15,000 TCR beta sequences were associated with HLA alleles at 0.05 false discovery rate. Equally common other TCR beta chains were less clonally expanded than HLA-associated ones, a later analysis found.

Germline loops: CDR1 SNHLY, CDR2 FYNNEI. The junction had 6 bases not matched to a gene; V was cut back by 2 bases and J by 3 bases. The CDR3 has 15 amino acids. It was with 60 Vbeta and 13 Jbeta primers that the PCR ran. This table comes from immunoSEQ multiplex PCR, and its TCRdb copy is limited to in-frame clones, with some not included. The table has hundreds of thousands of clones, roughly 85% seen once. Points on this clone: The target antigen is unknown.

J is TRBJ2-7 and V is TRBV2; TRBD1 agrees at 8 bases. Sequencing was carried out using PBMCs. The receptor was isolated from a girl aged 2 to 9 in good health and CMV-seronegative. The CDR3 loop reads CASSETGQGRYEQYF. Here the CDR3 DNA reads TGTGCCAGCAGTGAAACAGGACAGGGACGCTACGAGCAGTACTTC.